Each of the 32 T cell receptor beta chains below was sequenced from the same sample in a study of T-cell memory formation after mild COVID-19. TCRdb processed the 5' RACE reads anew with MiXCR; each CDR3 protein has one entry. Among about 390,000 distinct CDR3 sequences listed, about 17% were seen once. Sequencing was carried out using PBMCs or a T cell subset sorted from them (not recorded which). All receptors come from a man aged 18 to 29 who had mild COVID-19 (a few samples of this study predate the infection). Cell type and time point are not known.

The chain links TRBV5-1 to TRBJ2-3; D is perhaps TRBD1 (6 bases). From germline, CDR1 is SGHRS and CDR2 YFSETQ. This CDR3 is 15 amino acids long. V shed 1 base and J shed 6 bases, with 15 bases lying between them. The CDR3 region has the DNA TGCGCCAGCAGCTTGCTTGGGCAGGGGTCCGATACGCAGTATTTT. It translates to CASSLLGQGSDTQYF.

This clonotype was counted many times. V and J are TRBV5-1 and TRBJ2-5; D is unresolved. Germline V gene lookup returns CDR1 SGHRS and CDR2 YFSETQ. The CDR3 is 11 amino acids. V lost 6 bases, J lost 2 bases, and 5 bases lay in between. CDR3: CASKQQETQYF. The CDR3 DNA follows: TGCGCCAGCAAGCAGCAAGAGACCCAGTACTTC.

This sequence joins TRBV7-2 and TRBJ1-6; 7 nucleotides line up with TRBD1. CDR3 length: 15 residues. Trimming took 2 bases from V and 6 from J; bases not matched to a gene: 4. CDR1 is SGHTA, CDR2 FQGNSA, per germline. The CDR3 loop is CASSLPGGRNSPLHF. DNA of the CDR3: TGTGCCAGCAGCTTACCAGGGGGACGTAATTCACCCCTCCACTTT.

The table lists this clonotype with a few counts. CDR3 loop: CASSPPGSLQAYEQYF. As DNA, the CDR3 is TGTGCCAGCTCACCACCGGGGTCGCTGCAGGCCTACGAGCAGTACTTC. The J gene is TRBJ2-7, the V gene TRBV18; D not resolved. The germline CDR1 and CDR2 sequences are KGHSH and LQKENI. Trimming removed 0 bases from V and 2 bases from J, with 14 bases in between. The CDR3 covers 16 residues.

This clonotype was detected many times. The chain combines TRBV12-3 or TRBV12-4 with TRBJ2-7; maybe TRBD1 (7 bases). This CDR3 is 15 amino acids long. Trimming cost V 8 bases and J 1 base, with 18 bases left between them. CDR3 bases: TGTGCCAGCTCGATGCGGGACAGCCCTTCCTACGAGCAGTACTTC. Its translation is CASSMRDSPSYEQYF.

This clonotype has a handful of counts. The CDR3 DNA sequence: TGTGCCAGCAGCCCCCGCACGCGCGGCGGTGAGCAGTACTTC. It is translated as CASSPRTRGGEQYF. The V and J genes are TRBV6-6 and TRBJ2-7; D not resolved. V lost 6 bases, J lost 7 bases, and 19 bases lay in between. Per germline, CDR1 MNHNY and CDR2 SVGAGI (reference sequence). This CDR3 has 14 amino acids.

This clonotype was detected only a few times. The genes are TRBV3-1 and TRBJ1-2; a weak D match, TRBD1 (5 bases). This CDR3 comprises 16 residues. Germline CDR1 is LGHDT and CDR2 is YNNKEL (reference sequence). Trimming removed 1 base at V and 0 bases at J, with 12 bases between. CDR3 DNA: TGTGCCAGCAGCCAAGCCTGGGACCTGACTAACTATGGCTACACCTTC. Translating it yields CASSQAWDLTNYGYTF.

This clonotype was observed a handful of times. In DNA form, the CDR3 reads TGTGCCAGCAGCCTCAATCCAAGGGGAGATACGCAGTATTTT. Translation gives CASSLNPRGDTQYF. The chain joins TRBV11-2 to TRBJ2-3, with a weak D call TRBD1 (5 bases). Germline CDR1 reads SGHAT; CDR2 reads FQNNGV. The CDR3 contains 14 residues. Trimming took off 5 bases at V and 5 bases at J, with 14 bases between the two ends.

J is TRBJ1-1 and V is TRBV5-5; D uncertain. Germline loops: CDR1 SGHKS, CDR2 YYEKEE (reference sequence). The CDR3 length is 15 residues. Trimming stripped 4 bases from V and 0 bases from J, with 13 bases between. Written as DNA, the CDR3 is TGTGCCAGCAGCCCAGCCGACTACATGAACACTGAAGCTTTCTTT. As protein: CASSPADYMNTEAFF.

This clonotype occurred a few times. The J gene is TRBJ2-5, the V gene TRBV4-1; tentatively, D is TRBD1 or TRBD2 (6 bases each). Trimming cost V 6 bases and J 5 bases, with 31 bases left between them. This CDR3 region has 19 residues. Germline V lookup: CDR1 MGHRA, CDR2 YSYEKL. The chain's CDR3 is CASSPHKTGAPGVGETQYF. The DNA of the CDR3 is TGCGCCAGCAGTCCTCATAAAACGGGGGCGCCGGGTGTAGGGGAGACCCAGTACTTC.

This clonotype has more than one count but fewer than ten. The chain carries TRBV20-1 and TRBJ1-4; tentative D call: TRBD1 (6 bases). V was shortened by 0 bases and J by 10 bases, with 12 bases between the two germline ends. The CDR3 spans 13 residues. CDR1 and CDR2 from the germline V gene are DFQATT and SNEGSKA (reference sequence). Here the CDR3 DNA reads TGCAGTGCTAGAGATTGGACAGAAGGAAAACTGTTTTTT. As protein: CSARDWTEGKLFF.

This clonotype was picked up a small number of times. The CDR3 spells CASSYSTEQFF. DNA of the CDR3: TGTGCCAGCAGTTACTCCACTGAGCAGTTCTTC. V and J are TRBV6-2 or TRBV6-3 and TRBJ2-1; no clear D gene. The CDR3 runs to 11 residues. V dropped 0 bases and J dropped 9 bases, with 3 bases sitting between them. Germline V gives CDR1 MNHEY, CDR2 SVGEGT.

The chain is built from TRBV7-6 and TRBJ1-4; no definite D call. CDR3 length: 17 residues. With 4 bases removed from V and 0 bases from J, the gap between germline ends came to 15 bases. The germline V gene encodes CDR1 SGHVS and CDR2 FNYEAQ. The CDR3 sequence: CASSSGAEGATNEKLFF. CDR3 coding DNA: TGTGCCAGCAGCTCCGGCGCGGAGGGTGCAACTAATGAAAAACTGTTTTTT.

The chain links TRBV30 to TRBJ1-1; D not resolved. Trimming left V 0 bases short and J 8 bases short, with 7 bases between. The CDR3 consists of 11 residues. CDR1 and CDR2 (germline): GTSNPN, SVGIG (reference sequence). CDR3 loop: CAWSVFEEAFF. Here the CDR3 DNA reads TGTGCCTGGAGTGTATTTGAAGAAGCTTTCTTT.

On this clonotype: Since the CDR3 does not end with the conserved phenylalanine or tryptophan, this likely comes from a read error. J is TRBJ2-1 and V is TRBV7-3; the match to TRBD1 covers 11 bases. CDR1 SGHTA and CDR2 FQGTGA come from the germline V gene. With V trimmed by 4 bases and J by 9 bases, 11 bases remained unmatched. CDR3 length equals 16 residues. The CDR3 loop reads CASSSTAGTGGSEQFL. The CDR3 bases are TGTGCCAGCAGCTCGACGGCCGGGACAGGGGGGAGTGAGCAGTTCCTC.

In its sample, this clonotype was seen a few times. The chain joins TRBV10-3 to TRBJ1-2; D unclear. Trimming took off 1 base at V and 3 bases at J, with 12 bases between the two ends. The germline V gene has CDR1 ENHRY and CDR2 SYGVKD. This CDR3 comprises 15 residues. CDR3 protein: CAISELNPEDYGYTF. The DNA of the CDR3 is TGTGCCATCAGTGAGTTGAACCCTGAAGACTATGGCTACACCTTC.

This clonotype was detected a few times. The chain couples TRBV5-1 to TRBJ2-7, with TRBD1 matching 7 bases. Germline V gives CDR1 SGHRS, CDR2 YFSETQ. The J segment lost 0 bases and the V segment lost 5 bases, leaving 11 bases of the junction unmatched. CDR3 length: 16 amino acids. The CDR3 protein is CASRTRPRDSSYEQYV. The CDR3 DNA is TGCGCCAGCAGGACCAGGCCCCGGGACAGCTCCTACGAGCAGTACGTC.

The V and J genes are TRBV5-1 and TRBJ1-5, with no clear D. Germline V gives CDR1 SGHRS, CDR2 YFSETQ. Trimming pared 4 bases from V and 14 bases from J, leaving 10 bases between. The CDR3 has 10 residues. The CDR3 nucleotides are TGCGCCAGCAGCCTTATATTTGAGCATTTT. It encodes CASSLIFEHF.

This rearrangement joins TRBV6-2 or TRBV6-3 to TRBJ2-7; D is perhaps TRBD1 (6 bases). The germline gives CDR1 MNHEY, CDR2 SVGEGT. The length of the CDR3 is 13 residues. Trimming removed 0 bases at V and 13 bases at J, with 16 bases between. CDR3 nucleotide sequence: TGTGCCAGCAGTTACTCAGGACAGTCCCGGGGATACGTC. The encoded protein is CASSYSGQSRGYV.

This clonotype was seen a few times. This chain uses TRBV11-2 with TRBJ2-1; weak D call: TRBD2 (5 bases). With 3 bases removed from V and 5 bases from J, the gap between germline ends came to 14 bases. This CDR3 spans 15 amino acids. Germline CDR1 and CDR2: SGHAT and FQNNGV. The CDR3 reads CASSFRGFSNNEQFF. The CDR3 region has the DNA TGTGCCAGCAGCTTTCGGGGTTTCTCGAACAATGAGCAGTTCTTC.

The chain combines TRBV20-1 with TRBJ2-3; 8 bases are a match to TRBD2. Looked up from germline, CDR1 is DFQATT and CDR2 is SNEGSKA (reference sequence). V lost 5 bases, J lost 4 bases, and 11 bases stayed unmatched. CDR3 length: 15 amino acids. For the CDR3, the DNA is TGCAGTGCTCCCGGGACGGGGGGGGGTGCAGATACGCAGTATTTT. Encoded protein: CSAPGTGGGADTQYF.

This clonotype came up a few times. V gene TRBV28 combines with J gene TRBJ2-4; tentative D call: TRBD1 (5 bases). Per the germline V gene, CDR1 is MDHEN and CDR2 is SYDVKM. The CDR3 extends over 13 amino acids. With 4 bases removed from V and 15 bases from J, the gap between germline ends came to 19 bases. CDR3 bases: TGTGCCAGCAGTTCGATTGGGTTTCCTCAGGGGTACTTC. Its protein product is CASSSIGFPQGYF. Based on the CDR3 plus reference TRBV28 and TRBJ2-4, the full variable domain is DVKVTQSSRYLVKRTGEKVFLECVQDMDHENMFWYRQDPGLGLRLIYFSYDVKMKEKGDIPEGYSVSREKKERFSLILESASTNQTSMYLCASSSIGFPQGYFGAGTRLSVL.

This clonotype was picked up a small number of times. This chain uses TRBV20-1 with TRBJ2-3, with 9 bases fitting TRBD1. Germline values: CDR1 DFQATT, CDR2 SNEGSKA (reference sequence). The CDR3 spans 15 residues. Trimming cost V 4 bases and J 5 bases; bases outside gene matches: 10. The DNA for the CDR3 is TGCAGTGCTACCGGAGCGGGACAGGGCGGAGATACGCAGTATTTT. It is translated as CSATGAGQGGDTQYF.

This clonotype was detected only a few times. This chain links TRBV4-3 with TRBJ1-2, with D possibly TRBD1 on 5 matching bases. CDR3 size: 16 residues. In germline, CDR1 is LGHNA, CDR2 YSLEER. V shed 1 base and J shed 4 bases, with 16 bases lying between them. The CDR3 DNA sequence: TGCGCCAGCAGCCAAGCCCAAGACAGTGGGGTCTATGGCTACACCTTC. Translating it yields CASSQAQDSGVYGYTF.

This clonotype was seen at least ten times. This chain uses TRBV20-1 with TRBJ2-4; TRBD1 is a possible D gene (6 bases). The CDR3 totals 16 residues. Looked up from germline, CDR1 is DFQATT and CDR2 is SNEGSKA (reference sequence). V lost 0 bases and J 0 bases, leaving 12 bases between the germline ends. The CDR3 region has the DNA TGCAGTGCTAGAGATTTGGGGGCCCTAGCCAAAAACATTCAGTACTTC. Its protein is CSARDLGALAKNIQYF.

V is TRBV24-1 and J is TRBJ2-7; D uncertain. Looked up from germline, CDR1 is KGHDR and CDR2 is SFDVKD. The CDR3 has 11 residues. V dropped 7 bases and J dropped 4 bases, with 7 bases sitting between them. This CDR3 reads CATRLGYEQYV. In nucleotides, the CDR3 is TGTGCCACCAGGTTGGGTTACGAGCAGTACGTC.

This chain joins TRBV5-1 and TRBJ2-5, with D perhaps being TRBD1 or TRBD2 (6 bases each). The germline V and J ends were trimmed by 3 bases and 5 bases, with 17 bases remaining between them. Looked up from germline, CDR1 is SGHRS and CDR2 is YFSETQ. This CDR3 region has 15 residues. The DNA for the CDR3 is TGCGCCAGCAGCTCCCTGGGGGGCAGGACGGAGACCCAGTACTTC. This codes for CASSSLGGRTETQYF.

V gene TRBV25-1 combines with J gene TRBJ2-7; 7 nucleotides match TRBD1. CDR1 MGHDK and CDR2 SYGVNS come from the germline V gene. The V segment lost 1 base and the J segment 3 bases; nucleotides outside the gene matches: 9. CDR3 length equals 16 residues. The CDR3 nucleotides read TGTGCCAGCAGTGAATTAGAGGGACAGTCCAACTACGAGCAGTACTTC. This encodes CASSELEGQSNYEQYF.

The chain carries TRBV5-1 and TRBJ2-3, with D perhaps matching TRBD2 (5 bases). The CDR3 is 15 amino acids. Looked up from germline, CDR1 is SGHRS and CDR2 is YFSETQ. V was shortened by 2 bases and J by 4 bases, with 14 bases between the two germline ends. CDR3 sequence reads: CASSLDTPRADTQYF. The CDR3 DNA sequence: TGCGCCAGCAGCTTAGACACCCCGAGGGCAGATACGCAGTATTTT.

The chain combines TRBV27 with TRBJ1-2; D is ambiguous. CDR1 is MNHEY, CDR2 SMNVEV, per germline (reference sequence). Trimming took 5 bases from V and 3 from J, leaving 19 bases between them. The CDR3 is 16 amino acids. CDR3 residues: CASSPPPGQAHYGYTF. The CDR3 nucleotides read TGTGCCAGCAGTCCGCCCCCCGGGCAGGCCCACTATGGCTACACCTTC.

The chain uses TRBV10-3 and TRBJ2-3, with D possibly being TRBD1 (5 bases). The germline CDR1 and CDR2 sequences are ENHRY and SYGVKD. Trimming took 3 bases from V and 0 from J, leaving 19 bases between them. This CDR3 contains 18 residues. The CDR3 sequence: CAISDPLRGSQSTDTQYF. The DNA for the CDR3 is TGTGCCATCAGTGATCCTTTAAGGGGTAGCCAGAGCACAGATACGCAGTATTTT.

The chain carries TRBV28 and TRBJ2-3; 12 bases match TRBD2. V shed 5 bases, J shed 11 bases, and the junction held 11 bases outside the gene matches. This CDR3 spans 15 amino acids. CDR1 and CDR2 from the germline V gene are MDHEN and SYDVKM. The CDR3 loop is CASSPGLAGRSMQYF. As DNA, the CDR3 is TGTGCCAGCAGTCCCGGACTAGCGGGGAGGAGTATGCAGTATTTT.